The clone carrying this T cell receptor (beta chain) came up many times. Germline V gene data show CDR1 as PRHDT and CDR2 as FYEKMQ (reference sequence). Trimming removed 3 bases at V and 0 bases at J, with 12 bases between. The CDR3 is 16 amino acids. This record belongs to a study of human T cells and chemical hapten exposure. As for time point: patch test 1, 2 weeks after DPC sensitization. Treatment described: therapeutic diphenylcyclopropenone sensitization with weekly scalp DPC. MiXCR, applied by TCRdb to the RACE reads, yields one record per CDR3 protein. Altogether approximately 400,000 distinct CDR3 sequences are present, more than 4.5% being singletons, with the ten largest covering 2% to 2.5%.

The V gene is TRBV13, the J gene TRBJ1-3; D remains unclear. The sequence derives from a woman aged 45-65 years with alopecia areata. Some clones in this sample may be carry-over from other donors' samples. The specimen was whole blood, collected in connection with sensitization to the hapten diphenylcyclopropenone (DPC). The CDR3 protein is CASSFYEGYSGNTIYF. As DNA, the CDR3 is TGTGCCAGCAGCTTTTACGAGGGCTACTCTGGAAACACCATATATTTT.